These 10 T cell receptor beta chains were sequenced from one sample in a study of T-cell memory formation after mild COVID-19. TCRdb re-analysed the 5' RACE reads in MiXCR, keeping a single row per CDR3 protein. The repertoire has 500,000 to 550,000 distinct CDR3 sequences, approximately 20% of them found once; the top ten carry around 13%. Sequencing was carried out using PBMCs or a T cell subset sorted from them (not recorded which). The receptors were sampled from an adult woman who had mild COVID-19 (a few samples of this study predate the infection). Cell type and time point are not known.

J is TRBJ2-5 and V is TRBV3-1; a weak D match, TRBD2 (7 bases). V was shortened by 7 bases and J by 2 bases, with 17 bases between the two germline ends. CDR3 size: 15 residues. Per germline, CDR1 LGHDT and CDR2 YNNKEL (reference sequence). For the CDR3, the DNA is TGTGCCAGCATCATGGGGGCTAGCGGACAAGAGACCCAGTACTTC. Translated, it gives CASIMGASGQETQYF.

In regard to this clonotype: At one end, the junction sequence differs from germline, possibly due to a read error. CDR3 DNA sequence: TGCGCCAGCAGCGGCGTGGGGGACTCCAACGAGCAGTACTTC. It specifies CASSGVGDSNEQYF. The gene calls are TRBV5-1 and TRBJ2-7, with a possible D match to TRBD2 (6 bases). There are 14 residues in the CDR3. CDR1 SGHRS and CDR2 YFSETQ come from the germline V gene.

This clonotype showed up many times. The rearrangement joins TRBV5-1 to TRBJ2-7; no firm D call. V was clipped by 0 bases and J by 3 bases, with 7 bases between them. The CDR3 contains 13 residues. Germline CDR1 reads SGHRS; CDR2 reads YFSETQ. Written as DNA, the CDR3 is TGCGCCAGCAGCTTGGAAGCGCTCTACGAGCAGTACTTC. Its protein is CASSLEALYEQYF.

This clonotype was picked up a small number of times. The V call is TRBV7-3, the J call TRBJ2-1, with 7 bases aligning to TRBD2. V lost 11 bases to trimming and J lost 3 bases; unmatched junction nucleotides: 4. Germline CDR1 reads SGHTA; CDR2 reads FQGTGA. This CDR3 comprises 12 residues. CDR3 sequence (DNA): TGTGCCGGTAGCGGGTTCTACAATGAGCAGTTCTTC. Translating gives CAGSGFYNEQFF. The whole variable domain, filled in from reference TRBV7-3 and TRBJ2-1, reads GAGVSQTPSNKVTEKGKYVELRCDPISGHTALYWYRQSLGQGPEFLIYFQGTGAADDSGLPNDRFFAVRPEGSVSTLKIQRTERGDSAVYLCAGSGFYNEQFFGPGTRLTVL.

V is TRBV7-6 and J is TRBJ2-1; TRBD2 matches 9 bases. CDR3 length: 14 residues. The ends lost 5 bases at V and 6 bases at J; junction bases unmatched: 5. From germline, CDR1 is SGHVS and CDR2 FNYEAQ. Here the CDR3 DNA reads TGTGCCAGCAGCCTTAGCGGGAGAATCAATGAGCAGTTCTTC. Amino acids: CASSLSGRINEQFF.

This clonotype was found a few times. This chain connects TRBV5-5 to TRBJ2-1, with 8 bases identical to TRBD1. Germline V CDR1 and CDR2: SGHKS, YYEKEE (reference sequence). V dropped 1 base and J dropped 7; count of bases not matched to a gene: 7. The CDR3 is made up of 15 amino acids. The CDR3 coding sequence is TGTGCCAGCAGCTTGCTTCCAGGGGGCAAAAATGAGCAGTTCTTC. Amino acid sequence: CASSLLPGGKNEQFF.

This clonotype showed up just a few times. The J gene is TRBJ2-6, the V gene TRBV4-3, with D uncertain. V was cut by 1 base and J by 2 bases, with 6 bases left in between. This CDR3 contains 15 residues. The germline gives CDR1 LGHNA, CDR2 YSLEER. This CDR3 is CASSQGRAGANVLTF. The CDR3 DNA reads TGCGCCAGCAGCCAAGGAAGGGCTGGGGCCAACGTCCTGACTTTC.

This clonotype was counted between two and nine times. V is TRBV24-1 and J is TRBJ2-1; D not certain. The CDR3 contains 16 residues. Germline V gives CDR1 KGHDR, CDR2 SFDVKD. V lost 6 bases, J lost 6 bases, and 20 bases lay in between. CDR3 residues: CATSPASSLNINEQFF. CDR3 in DNA: TGTGCCACCAGTCCCGCCAGTTCGTTAAACATCAATGAGCAGTTCTTC.

The chain uses TRBV28 and TRBJ2-7; TRBD1 aligns across 7 bases. Losses at the gene ends were 3 bases for V and 2 bases for J; bases not matched to a gene: 7. In germline, CDR1 is MDHEN, CDR2 SYDVKM. The CDR3 covers 15 residues. Written as DNA, the CDR3 is TGTGCCAGCAGTTTGCGACAGGGCCAACCCTACGAGCAGTACTTC. Translated: CASSLRQGQPYEQYF.

The chain couples TRBV6-5 to TRBJ2-1; TRBD2 matches at 7 bases. This CDR3 spans 14 amino acids. The germline CDR1 and CDR2 sequences are MNHEY and SVGAGI. Trimming took 5 bases from V and 0 from J; bases not matched to a gene: 1. The CDR3 sequence: CASSGGGSYNEQFF. In nucleotides, the CDR3 is TGTGCCAGCAGTGGGGGGGGCTCCTACAATGAGCAGTTCTTC.